One sample yielded the 27 T cell receptor beta chains listed below, sequenced in a study of Graves' ophthalmopathy and Graves' hyperthyroidism. RNA transcripts were the template, and TCR beta CDR3 regions were amplified from them. HTBI primers were employed in first-round RT-PCR, then a second-round multiplex PCR followed. One entry per CDR3 protein, called by TCRdb with MiXCR from the multiplex PCR reads. This table holds hundreds of thousands of distinct CDR3 sequences, around 42% found once. Sequenced material: peripheral blood. These receptors were collected from an adult man with Graves' ophthalmopathy.

The table lists this clonotype with many counts. This chain links TRBV10-3 with TRBJ2-7, with 9 bases matching TRBD1. The CDR3 spans 12 residues. Germline V gives CDR1 ENHRY, CDR2 SYGVKD. The ends lost 6 bases at V and 7 bases at J; junction bases unmatched: 4. CDR3 amino acids: CAISRQGDEQYF. CDR3 coding DNA: TGTGCCATCAGCAGACAGGGGGATGAGCAGTACTTC.

In this sample, this clonotype turned up a few times. The chain has TRBV12-3 or TRBV12-4 and TRBJ1-4; 7 bases align to TRBD1. The CDR3 sequence is 17 residues long. Unmatched junction bases numbered 9, after V lost 5 bases and J lost 0 bases. The CDR3 protein is CASSEDRLFATNEKLFF. The CDR3, as DNA: TGTGCCAGCAGTGAGGACAGGTTATTTGCAACTAATGAAAAACTGTTTTTT.

This clonotype was counted between two and nine times. The chain is built from TRBV5-1 and TRBJ1-6; 10 positions agree with TRBD1. Germline V CDR1 and CDR2: SGHRS, YFSETQ. CDR3 size: 16 residues. Germline trimming cut 7 bases from V and 0 bases from J; bases unmatched to any gene: 4. CDR3 DNA: TGCGCCAGCGGACAGGGGGTGACCTCCTATAATTCACCCCTCCACTTT. Residues: CASGQGVTSYNSPLHF.

The chain employs TRBV5-5 and TRBJ1-2, with 8 nucleotides matching TRBD1. V was clipped by 0 bases and J by 8 bases; unmatched bases: 18. Germline-derived CDR1 and CDR2 are SGHKS and YYEKEE (reference sequence). CDR3 size: 18 residues. The CDR3 spells CASSLEYMGQAAPGGYTF. The CDR3 coding sequence is TGTGCCAGCAGCTTGGAGTATATGGGACAGGCGGCCCCGGGGGGCTACACCTTC.

Of note for this clonotype: This clone may be a read error of a much larger clone one base away. The genes are TRBV20-1 and TRBJ1-4, with 11 nucleotides matching TRBD1. Per germline, CDR1 DFQATT and CDR2 SNEGSKA (reference sequence). The CDR3 covers 14 residues. Losses at the gene ends were 0 bases for V and 9 bases for J; bases not matched to a gene: 3. The CDR3 nucleotides read TGCAGTGCTAGAGAGGGACAGGGGGATAAAAAACTGTTTTTT. This sequence encodes CSAREGQGDKKLFF.

This clonotype was seen just once. The V call is TRBV29-1, the J call TRBJ2-6; D is possibly TRBD1 or TRBD2 (6 bases each). V was cut by 5 bases and J by 1 base, with 12 bases left in between. The CDR3 totals 15 residues. Germline V CDR1 and CDR2: SQVTM, ANQGSEA. CDR3 protein: CSVRRGMSGANVLTF. The CDR3 nucleotides are TGCAGCGTTAGGAGGGGGATGTCTGGGGCCAACGTCCTGACTTTC.

This chain joins TRBV12-3 or TRBV12-4 and TRBJ2-5, with 7 positions matching TRBD1. The CDR3 sequence is 13 residues long. V dropped 7 bases and J dropped 9; count of bases not matched to a gene: 11. CDR3 region: CASTDGQVTAQYF. Written as DNA, the CDR3 is TGTGCCAGCACCGACGGACAGGTCACGGCCCAGTACTTC.

This clonotype has a count of ten or more. The chain combines TRBV2 with TRBJ1-2, with D possibly being TRBD1 (6 bases). The CDR3 sequence is 13 residues long. Germline CDR1 is SNHLY and CDR2 is FYNNEI. V was cut by 7 bases and J by 8 bases, with 17 bases left in between. The chain's CDR3 is CASNLAQGEGYTF. The CDR3 region has the DNA TGTGCCAGCAATCTCGCACAGGGAGAGGGCTACACCTTC.

V gene TRBV20-1 combines with J gene TRBJ1-5; D unresolved. This CDR3 is 16 amino acids long. CDR1 is DFQATT and CDR2 is SNEGSKA in the germline V gene (reference sequence). V was cut by 0 bases and J by 0 bases, with 12 bases left in between. The CDR3 loop is CSARESTWGSNQPQHF. The CDR3 DNA is TGCAGTGCTAGAGAGTCCACGTGGGGTAGCAATCAGCCCCAGCATTTT.

This clonotype was detected only a few times. The gene calls are TRBV5-1 and TRBJ1-5; D unresolved. V shed 1 base and J shed 6 bases, with 14 bases lying between them. CDR1 SGHRS and CDR2 YFSETQ come from the germline V gene. CDR3 length: 15 amino acids. The CDR3 is CASSLSGTSGQPQHF. For the CDR3, the DNA is TGCGCCAGCAGCTTGTCCGGCACCTCGGGTCAGCCCCAGCATTTT.

The V and J genes are TRBV24-1 and TRBJ2-2; 12 nucleotides line up with TRBD2. V dropped 1 base and J dropped 5; count of bases not matched to a gene: 1. Germline V gene lookup returns CDR1 KGHDR and CDR2 SFDVKD. The CDR3 runs to 16 residues. This CDR3 reads CATSDFGLAGTGELFF. The CDR3, as DNA: TGTGCCACCAGTGATTTCGGACTAGCGGGGACCGGGGAGCTGTTTTTT.

V usage is TRBV12-3 or TRBV12-4 and J usage is TRBJ2-7, with D uncertain. The J call may be incorrect, as the DNA end agrees better with TRBJ2-1. The CDR3 totals 12 residues. The CDR3 region has the DNA TGTGCCAGCAGTTTAGGGGTCAATGAGCAGTTCTTC. As protein: CASSLGVNEQFF.

V gene TRBV20-1 combines with J gene TRBJ2-5; D is ambiguous. The CDR3 runs 13 residues. CDR1 DFQATT and CDR2 SNEGSKA come from the germline V gene (reference sequence). V was pared by 1 base and J by 2 bases, with 8 bases between. The CDR3, as DNA: TGCAGTGCTAGAGGCTTTCTTCAAGAGACCCAGTACTTC. Encoded protein: CSARGFLQETQYF.

This clonotype was counted only a few times. The chain couples TRBV20-1 to TRBJ2-7; 8 bases match TRBD1. This CDR3 comprises 14 residues. Germline trimming cut 6 bases from V and 3 bases from J; bases unmatched to any gene: 10. Germline CDR1 and CDR2: DFQATT and SNEGSKA (reference sequence). The CDR3 region is CSARQTGEDYEQYF. The CDR3 coding sequence is TGCAGTGCCAGACAGACAGGGGAGGACTACGAGCAGTACTTC.

This clonotype was picked up one time. The chain carries TRBV12-3 or TRBV12-4 and TRBJ2-5; D is undetermined. The CDR3 runs 15 residues. V lost 4 bases, J lost 1 base, and 13 bases lay in between. CDR3 nucleotide sequence: TGTGCCAGCAGTTACCTTGGTAGGAGCCAAGAGACCCAGTACTTC. It is translated as CASSYLGRSQETQYF.

This clonotype was counted at least ten times. The genes are TRBV2 and TRBJ2-5; D uncertain. Germline CDR1 reads SNHLY; CDR2 reads FYNNEI. V lost 5 bases to trimming and J lost 2 bases, with 9 bases between them. The CDR3 extends over 13 amino acids. In DNA, the CDR3 is TGTGCCAGCAGTTCGGGTGGTCAAGAGACCCAGTACTTC. Its protein product is CASSSGGQETQYF.

The chain combines TRBV19 with TRBJ1-2, with TRBD1 matching over 10 bases. Trimming removed 10 bases from V and 4 bases from J; junction bases left unmatched: 18. Germline CDR1 reads LNHDA; CDR2 reads SQIVND (reference sequence). The CDR3 totals 17 residues. Here the CDR3 DNA reads TGTGCCACCACATCTCCGACAGGGGGCCAGGAGAGCTATGGCTACACCTTC. It encodes CATTSPTGGQESYGYTF. The complete variable domain, with remaining parts taken from reference TRBV19 and TRBJ1-2, reads DGGITQSPKYLFRKEGQNVTLSCEQNLNHDAMYWYRQDPGQGLRLIYYSQIVNDFQKGDIAEGYSVSREKKESFPLTVTSAQKNPTAFYLCATTSPTGGQESYGYTFGSGTRLTVV.

This clonotype was recorded only once. With a much larger clone just one base away, this may be a read error. The CDR3 sequence: CSVEGGEDCGYTF. The CDR3 DNA reads TGCAGCGTTGAAGGGGGCGAAGATTGTGGCTACACCTTC. The chain is built from TRBV29-1 and TRBJ1-2, with D perhaps TRBD1 (5 bases). The CDR3 has 13 residues. Trimming stripped 1 base from V and 7 bases from J, with 13 bases between. Germline V gene sequence: CDR1 SQVTM, CDR2 ANQGSEA.

The V gene is TRBV9, the J gene TRBJ1-1, with D possibly being TRBD1 (6 bases). The CDR3 contains 15 residues. Trimming took off 1 base at V and 3 bases at J, with 13 bases between the two ends. CDR1 SGDLS and CDR2 YYNGEE come from the germline V gene. CDR3 coding DNA: TGTGCCAGCAGCGTAATTGGCAGGGGAGACACTGAAGCTTTCTTT. Its protein product is CASSVIGRGDTEAFF.

DNA of the CDR3: TGCAGCGTTGGTGACAGGGTGGGGAACACTGAAGCTTTCTTT. Its translation is CSVGDRVGNTEAFF. The rearrangement uses TRBV29-1 and TRBJ1-1; 7 positions match TRBD1. The germline gives CDR1 SQVTM, CDR2 ANQGSEA. Trimming removed 4 bases from V and 1 base from J; junction bases left unmatched: 6. CDR3 length: 14 residues.

V gene TRBV25-1 combines with J gene TRBJ2-3; TRBD1 might be the D (6 bases). V lost 3 bases and J lost 6, with 19 bases in between. Germline V gives CDR1 MGHDK, CDR2 SYGVNS. CDR3 length equals 16 residues. The CDR3 sequence: CASSDPGHRGVDTQYF. The DNA for the CDR3 is TGTGCCAGCAGTGACCCGGGACATAGGGGCGTGGATACGCAGTATTTT.

The chain employs TRBV25-1 and TRBJ2-2; possible D gene TRBD1, 5 bases. Trimming removed 6 bases at V and 0 bases at J, with 14 bases between. The CDR3 spans 16 residues. Germline values: CDR1 MGHDK, CDR2 SYGVNS. Here the CDR3 reads CASSAKGEANTGELFF. The CDR3 region has the DNA TGTGCCAGCAGCGCAAAAGGGGAAGCGAACACCGGGGAGCTGTTTTTT.

This clonotype was detected ten times or more. J is TRBJ2-5 and V is TRBV12-3 or TRBV12-4; D may be TRBD1 (6 bases). V was shortened by 6 bases and J by 5 bases, with 10 bases between the two germline ends. The CDR3 spans 12 residues. The CDR3 spells CASSPQGETQYF. The CDR3 DNA sequence: TGTGCCAGCAGCCCGCAGGGGGAGACCCAGTACTTC.

This clonotype showed up just a few times. V usage is TRBV15 and J usage is TRBJ1-5; 8 bases map to TRBD1. Germline CDR1 LNHNV, CDR2 YYDKDF (reference sequence). The CDR3 consists of 14 residues. V was pared by 3 bases and J by 5 bases, with 3 bases of the junction left unmatched. Here the CDR3 DNA reads TGTGCCACCAGCAGGGACAGGGTGTATCAGCCCCAGCATTTT. Translation: CATSRDRVYQPQHF.

This clonotype has more than one count but fewer than ten. The rearrangement joins TRBV12-3 or TRBV12-4 to TRBJ1-2; D not certain. There are 11 residues in the CDR3. The V and J ends lost 8 bases and 5 bases respectively, with 9 bases between them. Written as DNA, the CDR3 is TGTGCCAGCGGACGGGAGTATGGCTACACCTTC. Translation: CASGREYGYTF.

This clonotype was recorded a few times. This chain connects TRBV2 to TRBJ2-1, with TRBD2 identical over 10 bases. With 7 bases clipped from V and 12 bases from J, the junction kept 15 bases outside the gene matches. This CDR3 is built from 15 residues. Germline V CDR1 and CDR2: SNHLY, FYNNEI. The CDR3, as DNA: TGTGCCAGCACCCCAGAAACTAGCGGGACTATGAGGCAGTTCTTC. Translation: CASTPETSGTMRQFF.

This rearrangement joins TRBV3-1 to TRBJ2-7; D not resolved. Looked up from germline, CDR1 is LGHDT and CDR2 is YNNKEL (reference sequence). V was pared by 0 bases and J by 2 bases, with 11 bases between. The CDR3 contains 15 residues. The CDR3 DNA follows: TGTGCCAGCAGCCAAGATCCCGGAAGGACCTACGAGCAGTACTTC. Protein sequence: CASSQDPGRTYEQYF.